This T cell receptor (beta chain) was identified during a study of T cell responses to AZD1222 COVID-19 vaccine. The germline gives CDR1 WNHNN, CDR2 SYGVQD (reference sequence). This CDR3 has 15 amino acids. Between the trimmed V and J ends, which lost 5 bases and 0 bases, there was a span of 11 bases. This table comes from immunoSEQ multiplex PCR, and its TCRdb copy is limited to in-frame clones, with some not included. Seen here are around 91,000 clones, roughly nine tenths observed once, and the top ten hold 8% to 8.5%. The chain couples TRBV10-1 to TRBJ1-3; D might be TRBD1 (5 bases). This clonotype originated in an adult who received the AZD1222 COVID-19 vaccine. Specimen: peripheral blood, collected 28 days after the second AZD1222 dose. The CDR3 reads CASSTGRSSGNTIYF. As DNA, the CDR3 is TGCGCCAGCAGTACGGGACGCAGCTCTGGAAACACCATATATTTT.